This TCR beta chain stems from a study of Graves' ophthalmopathy and Graves' hyperthyroidism. Study-wide points: Blood contained most expanded thyroid clonotypes exceeding 0.001 frequency. Ophthalmopathy could be told apart from stable hyperthyroidism by a 13-signature model (approximately 91% sensitivity, roughly 80% specificity).

As the template, RNA transcripts were used to amplify TCR beta CDR3 regions. First-round RT-PCR used HTBI primers; second-round multiplex PCR followed. Each CDR3 protein gets one entry after TCRdb re-called the multiplex PCR reads with MiXCR. The sample contains approximately 410,000 distinct CDR3 sequences, 15% to 17% of which appear only once. Concerning this clonotype: Antigen: not known.

The V gene lost 6 bases and the J gene lost 2 bases, with 14 bases spanning the gap. This CDR3 is built from 14 residues. The germline V gene encodes CDR1 MNHEY and CDR2 SMNVEV (reference sequence). No donor had other autoimmune disease, uncontrolled infection, pregnancy or lactation. The PBMCs had their origin in about 9.7 ml of fresh peripheral blood. The material sequenced was peripheral blood. This TCR was sampled from a woman aged 18 to 35 with stable Graves' hyperthyroidism. The genes are TRBV27 and TRBJ2-7, with D perhaps matching TRBD2 (6 bases). CDR3 bases: TGTGCCAGCAGCCACTCACGGGGGACCTACGAGCAGTACTTC. Its protein is CASSHSRGTYEQYF.